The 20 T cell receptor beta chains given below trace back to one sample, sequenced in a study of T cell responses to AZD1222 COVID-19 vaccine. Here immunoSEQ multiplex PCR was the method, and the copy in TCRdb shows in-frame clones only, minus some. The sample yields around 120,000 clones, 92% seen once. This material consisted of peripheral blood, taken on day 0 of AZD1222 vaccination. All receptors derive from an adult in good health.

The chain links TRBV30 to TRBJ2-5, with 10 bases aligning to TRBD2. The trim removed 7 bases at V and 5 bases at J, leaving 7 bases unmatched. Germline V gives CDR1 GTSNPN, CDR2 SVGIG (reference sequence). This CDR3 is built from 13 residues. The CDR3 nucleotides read TGTGCCTACAAGCGGGGGGGCCATGAGACCCAGTACTTC. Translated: CAYKRGGHETQYF.

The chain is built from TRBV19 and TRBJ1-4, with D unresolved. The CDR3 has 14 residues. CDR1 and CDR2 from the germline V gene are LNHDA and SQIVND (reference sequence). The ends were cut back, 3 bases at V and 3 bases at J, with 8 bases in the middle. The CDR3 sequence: CASSIQTSNEKLFF. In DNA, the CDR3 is TGTGCCAGTAGTATTCAGACGTCTAATGAAAAACTGTTTTTT.

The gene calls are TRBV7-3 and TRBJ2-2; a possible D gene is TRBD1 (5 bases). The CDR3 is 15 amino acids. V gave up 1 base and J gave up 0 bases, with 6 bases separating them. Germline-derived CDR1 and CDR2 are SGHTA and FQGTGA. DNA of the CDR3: TGTGCCAGCAGCTTAAGGGGCGCGAACACCGGGGAGCTGTTTTTT. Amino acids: CASSLRGANTGELFF.

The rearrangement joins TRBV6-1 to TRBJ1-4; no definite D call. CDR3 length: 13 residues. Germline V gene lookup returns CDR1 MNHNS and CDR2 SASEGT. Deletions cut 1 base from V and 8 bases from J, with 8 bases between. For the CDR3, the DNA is TGTGCCAGCAGTGAAGGGTTTCGCGAAAAACTGTTTTTT. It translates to CASSEGFREKLFF.

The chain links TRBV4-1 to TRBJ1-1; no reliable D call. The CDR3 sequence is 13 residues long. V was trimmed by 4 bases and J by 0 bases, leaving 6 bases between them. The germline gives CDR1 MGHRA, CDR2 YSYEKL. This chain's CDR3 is CASSRDLNTEAFF. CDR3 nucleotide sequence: TGCGCCAGCAGCCGTGACTTGAACACTGAAGCTTTCTTT.

CDR3 in DNA: TGTGCCAGCAGCTTAGGGGGACCGGGTCTCTCCATATATTTT. Amino acid sequence: CASSLGGPGLSIYF. This chain connects TRBV7-2 to TRBJ1-3; the D gene is possibly TRBD1 (5 bases). V was pared by 1 base and J by 11 bases, with 15 bases between. Germline loops: CDR1 SGHTA, CDR2 FQGNSA. The CDR3 loop spans 14 amino acids. The full variable domain, its missing parts supplied by reference TRBV7-2 and TRBJ1-3, is GAGVSQSPSNKVTEKGKDVELRCDPISGHTALYWYRQSLGQGLEFLIYFQGNSAPDKSGLPSDRFSAERTGGSVSTLTIQRTQQEDSAVYLCASSLGGPGLSIYFGEGSWLTVV.

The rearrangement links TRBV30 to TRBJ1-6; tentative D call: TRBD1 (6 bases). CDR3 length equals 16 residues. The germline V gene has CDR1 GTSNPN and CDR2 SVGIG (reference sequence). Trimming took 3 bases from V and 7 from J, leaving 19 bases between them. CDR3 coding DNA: TGTGCCTGGAGGCTACAGGGAAGTTTATCGAATTCACCCCTCCACTTT. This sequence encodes CAWRLQGSLSNSPLHF.

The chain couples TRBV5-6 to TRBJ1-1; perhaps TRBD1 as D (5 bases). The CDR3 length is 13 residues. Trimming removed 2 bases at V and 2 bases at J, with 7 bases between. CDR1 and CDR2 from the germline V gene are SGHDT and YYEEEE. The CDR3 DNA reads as TGTGCCAGCAGCTTTGACAGAAACACTGAAGCTTTCTTT. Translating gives CASSFDRNTEAFF.

In DNA form, the CDR3 reads TGCGCCAGCAGCGGGGGCCTCTTCTCCTACAATGAGCAGTTCTTC. Protein product: CASSGGLFSYNEQFF. The chain couples TRBV5-1 to TRBJ2-1; possible D gene TRBD1, 6 bases. V was clipped by 4 bases and J by 0 bases, with 11 bases between them. This CDR3 is built from 15 residues. The germline gives CDR1 SGHRS, CDR2 YFSETQ.

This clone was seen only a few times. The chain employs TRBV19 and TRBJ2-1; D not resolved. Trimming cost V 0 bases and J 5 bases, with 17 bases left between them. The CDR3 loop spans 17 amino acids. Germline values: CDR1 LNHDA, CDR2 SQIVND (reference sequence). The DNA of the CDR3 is TGTGCCAGTAGTATAGAACCGGGCAACCTACTCAACAATGAGCAGTTCTTC. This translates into CASSIEPGNLLNNEQFF.

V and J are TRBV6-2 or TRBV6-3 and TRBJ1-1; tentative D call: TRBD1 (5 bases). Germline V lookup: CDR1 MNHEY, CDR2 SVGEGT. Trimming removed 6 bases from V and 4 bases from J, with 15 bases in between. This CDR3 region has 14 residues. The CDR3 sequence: CASSRRQQTTEAFF. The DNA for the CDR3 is TGTGCCAGCAGCCGGCGACAGCAGACCACTGAAGCTTTCTTT.

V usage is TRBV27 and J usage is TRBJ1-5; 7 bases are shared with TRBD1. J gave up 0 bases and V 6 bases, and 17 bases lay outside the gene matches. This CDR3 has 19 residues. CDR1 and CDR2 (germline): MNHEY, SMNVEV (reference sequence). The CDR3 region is CASSRQGGGGYYSNQPQHF. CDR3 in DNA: TGTGCCAGCAGCCGACAGGGTGGAGGGGGTTACTATAGCAATCAGCCCCAGCATTTT.

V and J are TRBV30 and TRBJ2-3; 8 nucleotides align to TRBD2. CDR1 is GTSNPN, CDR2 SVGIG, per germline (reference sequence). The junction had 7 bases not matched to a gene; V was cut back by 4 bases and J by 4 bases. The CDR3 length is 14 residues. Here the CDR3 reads CAWTPGGGPDTQYF. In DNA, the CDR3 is TGTGCCTGGACCCCGGGGGGGGGACCAGATACGCAGTATTTT.

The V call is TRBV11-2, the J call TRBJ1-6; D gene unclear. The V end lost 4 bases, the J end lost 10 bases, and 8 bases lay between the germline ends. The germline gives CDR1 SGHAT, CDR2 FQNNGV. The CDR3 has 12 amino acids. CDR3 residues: CASSSAYSPLHF. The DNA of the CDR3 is TGTGCCAGCAGCTCTGCGTACTCACCCCTCCACTTT. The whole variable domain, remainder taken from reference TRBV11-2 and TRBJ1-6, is EAGVAQSPRYKIIEKRQSVAFWCNPISGHATLYWYQQILGQGPKLLIQFQNNGVVDDSQLPKDRFSAERLKGVDSTLKIQPAKLEDSAVYLCASSSAYSPLHFGNGTRLTVT.

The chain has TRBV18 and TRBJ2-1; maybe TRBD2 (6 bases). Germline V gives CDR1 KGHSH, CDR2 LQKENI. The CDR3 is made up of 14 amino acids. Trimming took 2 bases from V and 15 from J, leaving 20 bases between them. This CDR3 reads CASSPSVAREMWFF. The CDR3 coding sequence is TGTGCCAGCTCACCATCGGTAGCGCGGGAAATGTGGTTCTTC.

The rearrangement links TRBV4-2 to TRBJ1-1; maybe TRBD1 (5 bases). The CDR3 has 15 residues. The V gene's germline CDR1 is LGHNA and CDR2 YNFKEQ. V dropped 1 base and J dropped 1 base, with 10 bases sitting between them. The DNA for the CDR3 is TGTGCCAGCAGCCAAGGTAAAGGGGAGAACACTGAAGCTTTCTTT. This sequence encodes CASSQGKGENTEAFF.

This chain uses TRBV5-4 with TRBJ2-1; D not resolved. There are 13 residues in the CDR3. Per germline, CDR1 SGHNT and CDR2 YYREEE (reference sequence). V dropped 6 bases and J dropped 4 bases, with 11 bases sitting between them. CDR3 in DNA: TGTGCCAGCACCCAGGAGCCATACAATGAGCAGTTCTTC. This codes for CASTQEPYNEQFF.

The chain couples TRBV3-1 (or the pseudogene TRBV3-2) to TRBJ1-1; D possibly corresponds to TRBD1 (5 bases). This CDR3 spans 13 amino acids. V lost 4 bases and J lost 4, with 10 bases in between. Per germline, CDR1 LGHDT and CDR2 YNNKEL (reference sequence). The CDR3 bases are TGTGCCAGCAGCCTCGGGGCCCCCACTGAAGCTTTCTTT. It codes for CASSLGAPTEAFF.

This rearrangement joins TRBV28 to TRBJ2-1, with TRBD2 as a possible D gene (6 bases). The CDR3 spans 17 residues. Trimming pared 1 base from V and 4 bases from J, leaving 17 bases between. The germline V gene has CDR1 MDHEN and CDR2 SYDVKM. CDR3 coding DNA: TGTGCCAGCAGTTTATACCGGGGGTTCCAACTATACAATGAGCAGTTCTTC. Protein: CASSLYRGFQLYNEQFF.

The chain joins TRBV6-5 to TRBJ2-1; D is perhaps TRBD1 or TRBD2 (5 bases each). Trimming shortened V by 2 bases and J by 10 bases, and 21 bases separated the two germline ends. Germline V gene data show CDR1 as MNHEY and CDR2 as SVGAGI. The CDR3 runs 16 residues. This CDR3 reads CASSYQPTTQGEEQFF. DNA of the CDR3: TGTGCCAGCAGTTACCAGCCCACCACCCAGGGAGAAGAGCAGTTCTTC.